The 7 T cell receptor beta chains in this list originate from one sample, sequenced in a study of cytomegalovirus exposure and HLA in healthy donors. The PCR ran on 60 Vbeta and 13 Jbeta primers. Sequenced by immunoSEQ multiplex PCR; TCRdb stores in-frame clones only, minus some. The repertoire holds approximately 110,000 clones, with approximately 80% as singletons. Sequencing used PBMCs. The receptors come from a human donor in good health.

The chain carries TRBV5-1 and TRBJ2-2; no clear D gene. CDR1 and CDR2 from the germline V gene are SGHRS and YFSETQ. V was trimmed by 4 bases and J by 3 bases, leaving 16 bases between them. This CDR3 has 16 amino acids. The DNA for the CDR3 is TGCGCCAGCAGCCCGCTACCCGCCACTCACACCGGGGAGCTGTTTTTT. Translating gives CASSPLPATHTGELFF.

V and J are TRBV5-1 and TRBJ1-1, with 7 bases lining up with TRBD1. CDR3 size: 13 residues. J gave up 5 bases and V 4 bases, and 5 bases lay outside the gene matches. CDR1 is SGHRS, CDR2 YFSETQ, per germline. CDR3 region: CASSTTGRTEAFF. CDR3 sequence (DNA): TGCGCCAGCAGCACGACAGGGCGGACTGAAGCTTTCTTT.

The chain uses TRBV9 and TRBJ1-2, with 7 bases fitting TRBD1. CDR1 and CDR2 from the germline V gene are SGDLS and YYNGEE. V trimming: 0 bases; J trimming: 4 bases; junction bases outside the gene matches: 6. The CDR3 is made up of 15 amino acids. The CDR3 DNA follows: TGTGCCAGCAGCGTAGCTACAGGGGCCCTCTATGGCTACACCTTC. Protein product: CASSVATGALYGYTF.

The genes are TRBV7-9 and TRBJ1-6; D uncertain. Germline V gene sequence: CDR1 SEHNR, CDR2 FQNEAQ (reference sequence). Trimming shortened V by 1 base and J by 5 bases, and 6 bases separated the two germline ends. This CDR3 spans 14 amino acids. Here the CDR3 reads CASSLETDNSPLHF. CDR3 bases: TGTGCCAGCAGCTTAGAAACAGATAATTCACCCCTCCACTTT.

V gene TRBV15 combines with J gene TRBJ2-7; 15 positions match TRBD2. This CDR3 region has 16 residues. CDR1 is LNHNV, CDR2 YYDKDF, per germline (reference sequence). Trimming cost V 3 bases and J 3 bases; bases outside gene matches: 3. The chain's CDR3 is CATSRGLAGGNYEQYF. The CDR3 DNA is TGTGCCACCAGCAGGGGACTAGCGGGAGGTAACTACGAGCAGTACTTC. The full variable domain, its missing parts supplied by reference TRBV15 and TRBJ2-7, is DAMVIQNPRYQVTQFGKPVTLSCSQTLNHNVMYWYQQKSSQAPKLLFHYYDKDFNNEADTPDNFQSRRPNTSFCFLDIRSPGLGDTAMYLCATSRGLAGGNYEQYFGPGTRLTVT.

This clone has a single count. This rearrangement joins TRBV19 to TRBJ1-5; 9 bases align to TRBD1. The CDR3 contains 14 residues. Germline V gene data show CDR1 as LNHDA and CDR2 as SQIVND (reference sequence). Trimming cost V 8 bases and J 5 bases; bases outside gene matches: 7. The chain's CDR3 is CASWGGQGHQPQHF. In nucleotides, the CDR3 is TGTGCCAGTTGGGGGGGACAGGGCCATCAGCCCCAGCATTTT.

This chain links TRBV7-9 with TRBJ2-1; 10 bases align to TRBD1. Trimming took 2 bases from V and 7 from J; bases not matched to a gene: 5. The CDR3 loop spans 15 amino acids. Germline assignment: CDR1 SEHNR and CDR2 FQNEAQ (reference sequence). CDR3 in amino acids: CASSLPGQGTNEQFF. The CDR3 nucleotides are TGTGCCAGCAGCTTACCGGGACAGGGGACGAATGAGCAGTTCTTC. Looking up the rest from reference TRBV7-9 and TRBJ2-1 gives the full variable domain: DTGVSQNPRHKITKRGQNVTFRCDPISEHNRLYWYRQTLGQGPEFLTYFQNEAQLEKSRLLSDRFSAERPKGSFSTLEIQRTEQGDSAMYLCASSLPGQGTNEQFFGPGTRLTVL.